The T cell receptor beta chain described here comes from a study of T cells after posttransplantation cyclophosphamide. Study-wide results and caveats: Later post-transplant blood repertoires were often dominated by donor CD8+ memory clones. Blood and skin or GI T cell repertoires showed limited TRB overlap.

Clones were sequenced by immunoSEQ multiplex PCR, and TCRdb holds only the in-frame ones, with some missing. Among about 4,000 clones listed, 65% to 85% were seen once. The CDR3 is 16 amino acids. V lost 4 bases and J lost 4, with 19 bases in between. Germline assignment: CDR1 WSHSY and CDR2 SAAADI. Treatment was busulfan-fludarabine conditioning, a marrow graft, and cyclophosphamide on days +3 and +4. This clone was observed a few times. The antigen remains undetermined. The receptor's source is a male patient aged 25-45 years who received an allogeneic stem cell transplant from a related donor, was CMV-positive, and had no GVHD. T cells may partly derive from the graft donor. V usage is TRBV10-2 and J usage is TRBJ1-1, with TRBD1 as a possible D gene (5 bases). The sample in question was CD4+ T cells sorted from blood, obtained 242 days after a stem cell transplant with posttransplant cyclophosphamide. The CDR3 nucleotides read TGCGCCAGCAGTGTGGCAGGGTCTTTGAGTGGCACTGAAGCTTTCTTT. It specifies CASSVAGSLSGTEAFF.